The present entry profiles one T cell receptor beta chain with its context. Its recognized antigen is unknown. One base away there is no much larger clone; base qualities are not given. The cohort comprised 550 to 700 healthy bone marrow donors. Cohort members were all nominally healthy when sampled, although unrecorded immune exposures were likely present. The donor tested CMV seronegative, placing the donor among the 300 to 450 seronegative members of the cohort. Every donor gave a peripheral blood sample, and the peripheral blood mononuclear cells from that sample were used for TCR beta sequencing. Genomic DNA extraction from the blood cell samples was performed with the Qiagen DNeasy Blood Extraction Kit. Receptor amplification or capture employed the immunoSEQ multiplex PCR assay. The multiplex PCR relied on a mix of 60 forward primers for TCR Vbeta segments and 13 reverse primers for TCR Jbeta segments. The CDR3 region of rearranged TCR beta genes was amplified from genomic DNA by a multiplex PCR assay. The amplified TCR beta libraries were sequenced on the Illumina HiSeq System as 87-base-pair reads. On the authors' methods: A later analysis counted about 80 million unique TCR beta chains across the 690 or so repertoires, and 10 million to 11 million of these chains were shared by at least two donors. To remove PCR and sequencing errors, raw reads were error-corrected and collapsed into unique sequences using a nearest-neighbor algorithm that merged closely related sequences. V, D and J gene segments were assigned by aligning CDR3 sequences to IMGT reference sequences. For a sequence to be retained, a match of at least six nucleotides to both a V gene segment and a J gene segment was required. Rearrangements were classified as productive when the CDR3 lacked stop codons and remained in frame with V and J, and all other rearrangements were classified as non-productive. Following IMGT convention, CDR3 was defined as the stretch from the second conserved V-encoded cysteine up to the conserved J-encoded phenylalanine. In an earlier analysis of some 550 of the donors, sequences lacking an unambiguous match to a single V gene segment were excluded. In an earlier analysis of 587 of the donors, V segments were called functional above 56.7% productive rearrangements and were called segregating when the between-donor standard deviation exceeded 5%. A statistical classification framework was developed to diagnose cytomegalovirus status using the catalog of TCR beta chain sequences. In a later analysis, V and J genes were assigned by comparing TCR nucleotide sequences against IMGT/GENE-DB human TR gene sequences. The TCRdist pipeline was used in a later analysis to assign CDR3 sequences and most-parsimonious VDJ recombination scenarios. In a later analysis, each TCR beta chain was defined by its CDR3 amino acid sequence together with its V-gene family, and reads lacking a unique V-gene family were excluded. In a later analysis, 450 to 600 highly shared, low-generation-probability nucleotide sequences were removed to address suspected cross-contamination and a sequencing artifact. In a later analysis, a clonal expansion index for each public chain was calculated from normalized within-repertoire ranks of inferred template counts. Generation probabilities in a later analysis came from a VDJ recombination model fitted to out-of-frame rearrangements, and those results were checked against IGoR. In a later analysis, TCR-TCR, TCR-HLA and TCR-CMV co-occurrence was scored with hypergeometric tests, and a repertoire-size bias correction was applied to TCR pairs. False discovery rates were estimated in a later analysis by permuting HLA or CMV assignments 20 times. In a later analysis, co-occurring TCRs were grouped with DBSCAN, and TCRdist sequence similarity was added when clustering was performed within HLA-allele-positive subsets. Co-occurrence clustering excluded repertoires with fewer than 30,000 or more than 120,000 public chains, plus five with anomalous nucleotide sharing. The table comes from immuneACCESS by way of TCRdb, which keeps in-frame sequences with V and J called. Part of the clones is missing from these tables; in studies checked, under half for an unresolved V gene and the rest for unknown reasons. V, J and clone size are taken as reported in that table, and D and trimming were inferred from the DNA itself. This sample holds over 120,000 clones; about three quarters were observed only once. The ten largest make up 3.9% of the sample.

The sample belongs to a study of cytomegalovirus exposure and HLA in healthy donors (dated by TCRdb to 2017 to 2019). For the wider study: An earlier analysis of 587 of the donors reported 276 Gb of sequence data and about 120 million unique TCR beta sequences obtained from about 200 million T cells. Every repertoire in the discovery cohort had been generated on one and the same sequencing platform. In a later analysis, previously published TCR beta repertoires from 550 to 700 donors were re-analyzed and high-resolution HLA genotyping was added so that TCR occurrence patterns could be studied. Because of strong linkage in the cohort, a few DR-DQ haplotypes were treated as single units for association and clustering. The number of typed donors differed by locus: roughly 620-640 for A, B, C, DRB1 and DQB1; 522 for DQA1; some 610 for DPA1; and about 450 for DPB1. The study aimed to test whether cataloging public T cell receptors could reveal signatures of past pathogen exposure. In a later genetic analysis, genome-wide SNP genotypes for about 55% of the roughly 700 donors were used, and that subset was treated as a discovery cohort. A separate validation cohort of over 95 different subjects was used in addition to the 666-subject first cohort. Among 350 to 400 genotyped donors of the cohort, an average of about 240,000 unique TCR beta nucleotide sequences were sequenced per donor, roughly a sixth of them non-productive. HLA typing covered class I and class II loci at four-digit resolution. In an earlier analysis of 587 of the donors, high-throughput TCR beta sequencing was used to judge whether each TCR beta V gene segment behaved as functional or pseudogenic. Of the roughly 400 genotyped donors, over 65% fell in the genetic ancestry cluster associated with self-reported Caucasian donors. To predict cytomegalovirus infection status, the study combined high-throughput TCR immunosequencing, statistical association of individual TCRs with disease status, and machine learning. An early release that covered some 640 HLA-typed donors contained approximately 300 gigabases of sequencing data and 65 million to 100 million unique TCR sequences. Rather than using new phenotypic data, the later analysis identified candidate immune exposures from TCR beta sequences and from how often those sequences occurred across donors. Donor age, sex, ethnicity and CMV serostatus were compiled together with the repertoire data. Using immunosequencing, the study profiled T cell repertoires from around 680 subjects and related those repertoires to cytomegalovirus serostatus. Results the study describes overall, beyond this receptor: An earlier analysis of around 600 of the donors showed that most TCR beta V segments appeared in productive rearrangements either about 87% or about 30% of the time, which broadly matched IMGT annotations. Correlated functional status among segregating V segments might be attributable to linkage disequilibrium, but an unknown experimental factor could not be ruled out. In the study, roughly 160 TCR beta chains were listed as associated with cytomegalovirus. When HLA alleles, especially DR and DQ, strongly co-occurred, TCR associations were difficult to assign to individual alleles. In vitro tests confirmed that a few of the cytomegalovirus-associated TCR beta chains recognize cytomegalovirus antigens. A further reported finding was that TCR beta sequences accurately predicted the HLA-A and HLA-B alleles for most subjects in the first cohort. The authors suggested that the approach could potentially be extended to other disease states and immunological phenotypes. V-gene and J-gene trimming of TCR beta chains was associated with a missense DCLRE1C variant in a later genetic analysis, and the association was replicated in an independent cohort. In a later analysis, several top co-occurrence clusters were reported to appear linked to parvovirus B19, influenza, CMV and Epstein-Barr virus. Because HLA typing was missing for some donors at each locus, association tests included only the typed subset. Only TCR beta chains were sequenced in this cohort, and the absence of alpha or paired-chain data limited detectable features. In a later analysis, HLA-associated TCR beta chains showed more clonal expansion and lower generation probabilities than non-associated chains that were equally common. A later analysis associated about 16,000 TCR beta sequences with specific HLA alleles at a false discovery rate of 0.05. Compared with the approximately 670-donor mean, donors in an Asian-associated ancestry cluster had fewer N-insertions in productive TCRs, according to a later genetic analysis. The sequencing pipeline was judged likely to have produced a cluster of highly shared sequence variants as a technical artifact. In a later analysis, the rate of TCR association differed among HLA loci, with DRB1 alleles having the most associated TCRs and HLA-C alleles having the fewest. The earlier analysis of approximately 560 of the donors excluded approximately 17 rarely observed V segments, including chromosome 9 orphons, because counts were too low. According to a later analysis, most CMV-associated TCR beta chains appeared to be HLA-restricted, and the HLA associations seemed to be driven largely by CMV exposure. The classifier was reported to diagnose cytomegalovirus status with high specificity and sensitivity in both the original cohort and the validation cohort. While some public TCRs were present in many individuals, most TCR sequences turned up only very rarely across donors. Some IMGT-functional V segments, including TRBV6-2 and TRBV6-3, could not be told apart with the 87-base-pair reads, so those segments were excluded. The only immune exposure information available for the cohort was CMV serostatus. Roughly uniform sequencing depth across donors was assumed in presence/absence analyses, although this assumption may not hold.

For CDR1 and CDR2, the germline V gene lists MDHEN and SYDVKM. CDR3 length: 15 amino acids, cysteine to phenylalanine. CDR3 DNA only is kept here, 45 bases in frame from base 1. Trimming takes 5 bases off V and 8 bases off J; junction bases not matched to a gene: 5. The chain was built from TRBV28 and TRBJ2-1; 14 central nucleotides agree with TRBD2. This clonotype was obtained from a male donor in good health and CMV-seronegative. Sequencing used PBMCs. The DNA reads TGTGCCAGCAGTCATGGACTAGCGGGAGGCGATGAGCAGTTCTTC. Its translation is CASSHGLAGGDEQFF.